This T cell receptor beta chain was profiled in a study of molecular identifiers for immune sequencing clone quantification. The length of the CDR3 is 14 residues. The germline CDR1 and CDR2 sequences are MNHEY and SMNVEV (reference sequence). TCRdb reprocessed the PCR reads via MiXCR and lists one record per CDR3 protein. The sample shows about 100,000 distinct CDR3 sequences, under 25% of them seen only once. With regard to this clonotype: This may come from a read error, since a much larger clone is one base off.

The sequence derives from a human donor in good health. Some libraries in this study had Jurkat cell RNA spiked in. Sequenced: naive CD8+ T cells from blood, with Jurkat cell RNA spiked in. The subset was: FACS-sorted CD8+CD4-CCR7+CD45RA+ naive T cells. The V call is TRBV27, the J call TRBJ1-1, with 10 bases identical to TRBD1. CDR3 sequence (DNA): TGTGCCAGCAGTTGGGGGACAGGGGTGGCTGAAGCTCTCTTT. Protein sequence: CASSWGTGVAEALF.